This TCR beta chain derives from a study of T cell responses to AZD1222 COVID-19 vaccine. Germline assignment: CDR1 SGHAT and CDR2 FQNNGV. CDR3 length equals 15 residues. V lost 5 bases to trimming and J lost 3 bases, with 16 bases between them. This clone appeared a single time. The antigen remains unidentified. This table comes from immunoSEQ multiplex PCR, and its TCRdb copy is limited to in-frame clones, with some not included. In the table there are under 100,000 clones, around 90% of which are singletons. Study results and limitations: Among the donors, most were white British and more were female, and clonal diversity was possibly underestimated. Baseline seropositives among AZD1222 recipients totaled only 5 to 7. Repertoires were obtained solely post-peak T cell response. Spike-specific TCR repertoires showed rising breadth and depth after two AZD1222 doses.

The sequence was collected from an adult in good health. The sequenced sample was peripheral blood, obtained on day 0 of MenACWY control vaccination. This chain joins TRBV11-2 and TRBJ1-2; tentatively, D is TRBD1 (6 bases). In nucleotides, the CDR3 is TGTGCCAGCAGCGGTTCCTACAGGGCGGACTATGGCTACACCTTC. Translation gives CASSGSYRADYGYTF.